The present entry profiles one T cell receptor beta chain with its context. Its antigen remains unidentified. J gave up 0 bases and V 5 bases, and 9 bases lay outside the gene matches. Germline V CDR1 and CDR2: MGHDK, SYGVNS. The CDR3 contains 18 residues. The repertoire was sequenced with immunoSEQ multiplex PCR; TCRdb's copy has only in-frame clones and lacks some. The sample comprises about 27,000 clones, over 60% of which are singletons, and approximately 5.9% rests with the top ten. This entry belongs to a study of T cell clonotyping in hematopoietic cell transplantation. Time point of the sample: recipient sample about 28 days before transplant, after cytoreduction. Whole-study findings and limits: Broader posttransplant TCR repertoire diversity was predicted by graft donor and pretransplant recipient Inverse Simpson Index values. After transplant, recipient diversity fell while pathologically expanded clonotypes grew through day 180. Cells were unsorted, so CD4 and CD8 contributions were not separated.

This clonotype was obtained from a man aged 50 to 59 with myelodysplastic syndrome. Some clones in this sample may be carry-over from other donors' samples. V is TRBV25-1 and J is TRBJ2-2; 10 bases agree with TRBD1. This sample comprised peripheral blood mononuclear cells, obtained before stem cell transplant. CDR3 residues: CASSKSGQGFPNTGELFF. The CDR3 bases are TGTGCCAGCAGTAAATCGGGACAGGGGTTTCCGAACACCGGGGAGCTGTTTTTT.